The 25 T cell receptor beta chains below all came from one sample that was sequenced in a study of regulatory T cells in long-lasting Graves disease. Regarding time point: newly diagnosed GD, antithyroid drugs for less than 3 months. PBMCs were the source of the RNA used for TCR sequencing. Assembly of TCR beta libraries relied on iRepertoire HTBI primers together with Arm-PCR of CDR3 regions. Each CDR3 protein gets one entry after TCRdb re-called the multiplex PCR reads with MiXCR. The sample shows 550,000 or so distinct CDR3 sequences, approximately 12% of them seen only once. A further study also used this sample, focusing on T cells in Graves' hyperthyroidism and ophthalmopathy.

The sample here was peripheral blood mononuclear cells (PBMCs), taken at new diagnosis, from a patient treated with antithyroid drugs. All receptors derive from a woman in her 30s with Graves disease.

DNA for the CDR3: TGTGCCAGCAGCCCAACACAGGACTACCAAGAGACCCAGTACTTC. As protein: CASSPTQDYQETQYF. This rearrangement joins TRBV7-2 to TRBJ2-5; perhaps D is TRBD1 or TRBD2 (5 bases each). Germline V gene sequence: CDR1 SGHTA, CDR2 FQGNSA. The V and J ends lost 5 bases and 0 bases respectively, with 13 bases between them. The CDR3 spans 15 residues.

This clonotype was seen a handful of times. The chain combines TRBV13 with TRBJ2-5; D unresolved. V was trimmed by 2 bases and J by 4 bases, leaving 8 bases between them. The germline V gene encodes CDR1 PRHDT and CDR2 FYEKMQ (reference sequence). The length of the CDR3 is 13 residues. CDR3 DNA: TGTGCCAGCAGCTTAATTAGCAGAGAGACCCAGTACTTC. Its protein is CASSLISRETQYF.

V usage is TRBV12-3 or TRBV12-4 and J usage is TRBJ1-1, with 8 positions matching TRBD1. CDR3 length: 14 amino acids. J gave up 1 base and V 6 bases, and 4 bases lay outside the gene matches. The CDR3 DNA reads as TGTGCCAGCAGGCGGACAGGGAGGAACACTGAAGCTTTCTTT. Translation: CASRRTGRNTEAFF.

This clonotype appeared many times. The chain joins TRBV20-1 to TRBJ2-5, with 7 nucleotides matching TRBD1. Germline values: CDR1 DFQATT, CDR2 SNEGSKA (reference sequence). The CDR3 covers 15 residues. V lost 3 bases and J lost 5; bases outside the gene matches: 12. CDR3 region: CSASPGAGGDETQYF. Written as DNA, the CDR3 is TGCAGTGCTAGCCCCGGGGCAGGGGGTGACGAGACCCAGTACTTC.

This clonotype has more than one count but fewer than ten. The chain combines TRBV24-1 with TRBJ2-1; the D is unclear. The CDR3 consists of 14 residues. With 4 bases removed from V and 6 bases from J, the gap between germline ends came to 12 bases. Germline CDR1 reads KGHDR; CDR2 reads SFDVKD. CDR3 residues: CATSDRASPNEQFF. The DNA of the CDR3 is TGTGCCACCAGTGACCGGGCCTCACCCAATGAGCAGTTCTTC.

This clonotype was found many times. The chain links TRBV6-2 or TRBV6-3 to TRBJ2-1; 13 bases line up with TRBD2. With V trimmed by 0 bases and J by 7 bases, 0 bases remained unmatched. Per germline, CDR1 MNHEY and CDR2 SVGEGT. The CDR3 sequence is 15 residues long. The CDR3 bases are TGTGCCAGCAGTTACTCGGGACTAGCGGGAAATGAGCAGTTCTTC. It specifies CASSYSGLAGNEQFF.

The V gene is TRBV20-1, the J gene TRBJ1-5, with a possible D match to TRBD1 (6 bases). V gave up 2 bases and J gave up 7 bases, with 9 bases separating them. CDR1 is DFQATT, CDR2 SNEGSKA, per germline (reference sequence). The CDR3 is 12 residues long. The CDR3 DNA reads as TGCAGTGCTAGAAGGGGGGACCAGCCCCAGCATTTT. Residues: CSARRGDQPQHF.

This clonotype was picked up a small number of times. The V gene is TRBV13, the J gene TRBJ1-6, with 9 bases that match TRBD1. Germline CDR1 and CDR2: PRHDT and FYEKMQ (reference sequence). The CDR3 sequence is 15 residues long. V lost 5 bases to trimming and J lost 8 bases; unmatched junction nucleotides: 7. The CDR3 nucleotides read TGTGCCAGCAGCCCCCGGGACAGGGCATATTCACCCCTCCACTTT. It is translated as CASSPRDRAYSPLHF.

The table lists this clonotype with many counts. V gene TRBV7-9 combines with J gene TRBJ2-1; D may match TRBD1 or TRBD2 (5 bases each). Germline CDR1 is SEHNR and CDR2 is FQNEAQ (reference sequence). The V end was cut by 2 bases, the J end by 10 bases, with 15 bases between. The CDR3 is 14 amino acids. CDR3 bases: TGTGCCAGCAGCTTAACGGGATTTCAGGGAGAGCAGTTCTTC. Residues: CASSLTGFQGEQFF.

This clonotype was detected many times. V is TRBV18 and J is TRBJ2-1; 9 nucleotides align to TRBD1. Germline V gene lookup returns CDR1 KGHSH and CDR2 LQKENI. Trimming took 3 bases from V and 2 from J; bases not matched to a gene: 8. This CDR3 has 17 residues. CDR3 coding DNA: TGTGCCAGCTCACCCCCCCTCGACAGGGGGGCCTACAATGAGCAGTTCTTC. This codes for CASSPPLDRGAYNEQFF. Supplemented by reference TRBV18 and TRBJ2-1, the full variable domain reads NAGVMQNPRHLVRRRGQEARLRCSPMKGHSHVYWYRQLPEEGLKFMVYLQKENIIDESGMPKERFSAEFPKEGPSILRIQQVVRGDSAAYFCASSPPLDRGAYNEQFFGPGTRLTVL.

This clonotype was detected a few times. The J gene is TRBJ1-4, the V gene TRBV27, with D possibly matching TRBD1 (5 bases). CDR1 and CDR2 (germline): MNHEY, SMNVEV (reference sequence). V lost 4 bases and J 8 bases, leaving 11 bases between the germline ends. This CDR3 has 13 amino acids. The CDR3 spells CASSWGSGEKLFF. DNA of the CDR3: TGTGCCAGCAGTTGGGGGTCCGGAGAAAAACTGTTTTTT.

The rearrangement links TRBV14 to TRBJ1-1, with no clear D. CDR3 length: 17 residues. The V gene's germline CDR1 is SGHDN and CDR2 FVKESK. The V end was cut by 2 bases, the J end by 1 base, with 17 bases between. The DNA for the CDR3 is TGTGCCAGCAGCCAAATTCGTGGGCGACCAAAGAACACTGAAGCTTTCTTT. This sequence encodes CASSQIRGRPKNTEAFF. Filled out from reference TRBV14 and TRBJ1-1, the complete variable domain reads EAGVTQFPSHSVIEKGQTVTLRCDPISGHDNLYWYRRVMGKEIKFLLHFVKESKQDESGMPNNRFLAERTGGTYSTLKVQPAELEDSGVYFCASSQIRGRPKNTEAFFGQGTRLTVV.

The sample holds many counts of this clonotype. This rearrangement joins TRBV4-1 to TRBJ2-7, with D maybe TRBD2 (6 bases). V dropped 0 bases and J dropped 4 bases, with 19 bases sitting between them. The germline gives CDR1 MGHRA, CDR2 YSYEKL. This CDR3 region has 17 residues. The CDR3 sequence: CASSQDLFATRGYEQYF. In DNA, the CDR3 is TGCGCCAGCAGCCAAGATCTGTTCGCGACTAGAGGGTACGAGCAGTACTTC.

CDR3 DNA: TGTGCCAGCAGTTGGACAGGGACCAGGGAGACCCAGTACTTC. Amino acids: CASSWTGTRETQYF. This sequence joins TRBV27 and TRBJ2-5; 8 bases match TRBD1. Looked up from germline, CDR1 is MNHEY and CDR2 is SMNVEV (reference sequence). The CDR3 runs 14 residues. V lost 4 bases and J lost 5; bases outside the gene matches: 6.

In this sample, this clonotype turned up many times. V is TRBV18 and J is TRBJ2-5, with D possibly TRBD2 on 5 matching bases. Looked up from germline, CDR1 is KGHSH and CDR2 is LQKENI. V was pared by 2 bases and J by 5 bases, with 12 bases between. CDR3 length: 14 residues. As DNA, the CDR3 is TGTGCCAGCTCACCAGTCCTAGCTGGGGAGACCCAGTACTTC. The encoded protein is CASSPVLAGETQYF.

The V gene is TRBV7-9, the J gene TRBJ2-3, with D maybe TRBD2 (5 bases). V was shortened by 5 bases and J by 4 bases, with 10 bases between the two germline ends. Germline CDR1 and CDR2: SEHNR and FQNEAQ (reference sequence). The CDR3 runs 13 residues. The CDR3 sequence: CASSGSLSDTQYF. DNA for the CDR3: TGTGCCAGCAGCGGGAGTCTCTCAGATACGCAGTATTTT.

The rearrangement joins TRBV7-8 to TRBJ2-3; a possible D gene is TRBD1 (6 bases). The J call may be mistaken, given a closer DNA end match to TRBJ2-1. CDR1 is SGHVS, CDR2 FQNEAQ, per germline. This CDR3 is built from 15 residues. The CDR3 protein is CASSLVPGEMREQFF. The CDR3 coding sequence is TGTGCCAGCAGCTTAGTCCCAGGGGAAATGCGGGAGCAGTTCTTC.

This clonotype was seen ten or more times. V usage is TRBV5-1 and J usage is TRBJ2-7; 7 bases fit TRBD1. Unmatched junction bases numbered 3, after V lost 1 base and J lost 2 bases. Germline V gives CDR1 SGHRS, CDR2 YFSETQ. This CDR3 contains 14 residues. CDR3 DNA sequence: TGCGCCAGCAGCTTGAATGGACAGGCCTACGAGCAGTACTTC. Translated, it gives CASSLNGQAYEQYF.

This clonotype was picked up many times. DNA for the CDR3: TGTGCCAGCAGACTAAGATGGGGCACAGATACGCAGTATTTT. It encodes CASRLRWGTDTQYF. V and J are TRBV12-3 or TRBV12-4 and TRBJ2-3; D unclear. The CDR3 sequence is 14 residues long. Trimming left V 6 bases short and J 1 base short, with 11 bases between.

This clonotype has a count of ten or more. J is TRBJ2-7 and V is TRBV5-1; 9 bases fit TRBD2. V shed 1 base, J shed 6 bases, and the junction held 8 bases outside the gene matches. The CDR3 runs 15 residues. The germline V gene has CDR1 SGHRS and CDR2 YFSETQ. CDR3 region: CASSLSAGGPGEQYF. The CDR3, as DNA: TGCGCCAGCAGCTTGTCTGCGGGAGGGCCTGGCGAGCAGTACTTC.

V gene TRBV6-1 combines with J gene TRBJ2-7; the match to TRBD2 covers 8 bases. In germline, CDR1 is MNHNS, CDR2 SASEGT. J was trimmed by 4 bases and V by 7 bases; bases with no gene match: 6. This CDR3 has 13 amino acids. The CDR3 is CASIASGSYEQYF. CDR3 nucleotide sequence: TGTGCCAGCATAGCAAGCGGGAGTTACGAGCAGTACTTC.

In its sample, this clonotype was seen many times. The V gene is TRBV30, the J gene TRBJ2-1; 11 nucleotides match TRBD2. V dropped 3 bases and J dropped 7; count of bases not matched to a gene: 11. This CDR3 has 16 residues. From germline, CDR1 is GTSNPN and CDR2 SVGIG (reference sequence). The chain's CDR3 is CAWSRTSGSSSNEQFF. CDR3 DNA: TGTGCCTGGAGCCGCACTAGCGGGAGTTCATCGAATGAGCAGTTCTTC.

This clonotype was observed at least ten times. This chain's CDR3 is CASRQGADGYTF. The CDR3 bases are TGTGCCAGCAGACAGGGGGCGGATGGCTACACCTTC. This chain links TRBV12-3 or TRBV12-4 with TRBJ1-2; 9 positions agree with TRBD1. The CDR3 contains 12 residues. Germline trimming cut 6 bases from V and 6 bases from J; bases unmatched to any gene: 2.

The sample holds many counts of this clonotype. This chain joins TRBV20-1 and TRBJ2-3, with 10 bases identical to TRBD2. This CDR3 is built from 15 residues. V lost 5 bases to trimming and J lost 4 bases; unmatched junction nucleotides: 9. CDR1 DFQATT and CDR2 SNEGSKA come from the germline V gene (reference sequence). CDR3 sequence: CSADTSGIRADTQYF. The DNA of the CDR3 is TGCAGTGCTGACACTAGCGGGATCCGTGCAGATACGCAGTATTTT.

In this sample, this clonotype turned up many times. The chain uses TRBV7-8 and TRBJ2-1; 14 positions agree with TRBD2. The junction had 5 bases not matched to a gene; V was cut back by 6 bases and J by 4 bases. CDR1 and CDR2 from the germline V gene are SGHVS and FQNEAQ. The CDR3 extends over 16 amino acids. The CDR3 DNA follows: TGTGCCAGCAGGACTAGCGGGAGGGCCGGTTACAATGAGCAGTTCTTC. Translated, it gives CASRTSGRAGYNEQFF. Complete variable domain (other parts from reference TRBV7-8 and TRBJ2-1): GAGVSQSPRYKVAKRGQDVALRCDPISGHVSLFWYQQALGQGPEFLTYFQNEAQLDKSGLPSDRFFAERPEGSVSTLKIQRTQQEDSAVYLCASRTSGRAGYNEQFFGPGTRLTVL.